The rows below give T cell receptor beta chains drawn from one sample of a study of T-cell memory formation after mild COVID-19. TCRdb redid the calling of the 5' RACE reads with MiXCR, one entry per CDR3 protein. The sample has about 110,000 distinct CDR3 sequences, over 15% seen once; the top ten hold around 5.1%. The specimen sequenced was PBMCs or a T cell subset sorted from them (not recorded which). The receptor set was obtained from a young man who had mild COVID-19 (a few samples of this study predate the infection). Cell type and time point are not known. CDR3s include the opening cysteine and the closing phenylalanine or tryptophan. D genes are given only for firm matches. Only some rows state a clone size, as once, few, many or a class for expanded clones.

D gene	V gene	clone size	J gene	CDR3 protein	CDR3 DNA
.	TRBV7-9	.	TRBJ1-2	CASSLAGNGYTF	TGTGCCAGCAGCTTAGCCGGCAATGGCTACACCTTC
.	TRBV7-6	many	TRBJ1-1	CASSLWGWNTEAFF	TGTGCCAGCAGCTTGTGGGGATGGAACACTGAAGCTTTCTTT
.	TRBV5-1	.	TRBJ2-5	CASSLEQEGTQYF	TGCGCCAGCAGCTTGGAGCAGGAAGGGACCCAGTACTTC
TRBD1	TRBV19	.	TRBJ2-6	CASIPGQGSGANVLTF	TGTGCCAGTATCCCGGGACAGGGTTCTGGGGCCAACGTCCTGACTTTC
TRBD2	TRBV6-2/TRBV6-3	few	TRBJ2-3	CATLRGGREYF	TGTGCCACCCTCCGGGGGGGCCGGGAGTATTTT
.	TRBV4-2	few	TRBJ1-2	CASRYSYGYTF	TGTGCCAGCAGGTACTCCTATGGCTACACCTTC
TRBD1	TRBV5-1	few	TRBJ2-3	CASSLVTGGDTQYF	TGCGCCAGCAGCTTGGTGACAGGGGGAGATACGCAGTATTTT
.	TRBV19	.	TRBJ1-1	CASSVEGWSGTEAFF	TGTGCCAGTAGCGTGGAGGGATGGTCGGGTACTGAAGCTTTCTTT
TRBD2	TRBV4-3	.	TRBJ2-3	CASSQYSGGGPDTQYF	TGCGCCAGCAGCCAGTATAGCGGGGGCGGGCCAGATACGCAGTATTTT
TRBD2	TRBV5-1	.	TRBJ2-1	CASSPRLAGAFPNEQFF	TGCGCCAGCAGCCCTAGACTAGCGGGGGCATTCCCCAATGAGCAGTTCTTC
TRBD2	TRBV20-1	.	TRBJ2-3	CSAAAGLAGGSTTSTDTQYF	TGCAGTGCTGCTGCTGGACTAGCGGGGGGGTCAACTACTAGCACAGATACGCAGTATTTT
TRBD1	TRBV24-1	.	TRBJ2-1	CATSDGTGGYNEQFF	TGTGCCACCAGTGATGGGACAGGGGGCTACAATGAGCAGTTCTTC
.	TRBV4-2	few	TRBJ2-3	CASSRGDTDTQYF	TGTGCCAGCAGCCGGGGGGACACAGATACGCAGTATTTT
.	TRBV12-3/TRBV12-4	few	TRBJ1-2	CASSWTEYGYTF	TGTGCCAGCAGTTGGACAGAATATGGCTACACCTTC
.	TRBV5-6	few	TRBJ2-1	CASSVAGSGYNEQFF	TGTGCCAGCAGCGTTGCGGGGAGCGGCTACAATGAGCAGTTCTTC
.	TRBV20-1	.	TRBJ2-3	CSASPEADTQYF	TGCAGTGCTAGCCCCGAGGCAGATACGCAGTATTTT
.	TRBV7-3	few	TRBJ2-1	CASSMRTVAPYNEQFF	TGTGCCAGCAGCATGCGGACAGTTGCCCCCTACAATGAGCAGTTCTTC
.	TRBV3-2	.	TRBJ1-2	CASSHPREVDRSHGYTF	TGTGCCAGCAGCCACCCACGAGAGGTGGACAGGAGCCATGGCTACACCTTC
TRBD1	TRBV12-3/TRBV12-4	.	TRBJ1-5	CASRGTGGGNQPQHF	TGTGCCAGCAGGGGGACAGGGGGAGGGAATCAGCCCCAGCATTTT
.	TRBV7-2	few	TRBJ1-1	CASSFQGRTEAFF	TGTGCCAGCAGCTTTCAGGGCCGCACTGAAGCTTTCTTT
TRBD1	TRBV7-2	many	TRBJ2-5	CASSLAGTGEETQYF	TGTGCCAGCAGCTTAGCCGGGACAGGGGAAGAGACCCAGTACTTC
TRBD2	TRBV5-5	many	TRBJ2-1	CASSSTRGGNEQFF	TGTGCCAGCAGCTCAACCCGGGGGGGCAATGAGCAGTTCTTC
TRBD2	TRBV5-1	many	TRBJ2-1	CASSSGGGAHNEQFF	TGCGCCAGCAGCTCCGGCGGGGGGGCTCACAATGAGCAGTTCTTC
.	TRBV18	many	TRBJ2-7	CASSPSQHSYEQYF	TGTGCCAGCTCACCGTCCCAGCACTCCTACGAGCAGTACTTC
.	TRBV11-2	few	TRBJ1-2	CASSFIENPNYGYTF	TGTGCCAGCAGCTTTATAGAGAACCCTAACTATGGCTACACCTTC
TRBD1	TRBV10-2	few	TRBJ2-7	CASSRDRSSYEQYF	TGCGCCAGCAGTAGGGACAGGAGCTCCTACGAGCAGTACTTC
.	TRBV3-1	.	TRBJ2-7	CASSQMPGQYYEQYF	TGTGCCAGCAGCCAGATGCCGGGACAATACTACGAGCAGTACTTC
.	TRBV18	.	TRBJ2-2	CASSPIGASGELFF	TGTGCCAGCTCACCAATCGGGGCTTCCGGGGAGCTGTTTTTT
TRBD1	TRBV20-1	.	TRBJ2-3	CSARGDRGHSRDTQYF	TGCAGTGCTAGAGGGGACAGGGGGCATAGCAGAGATACGCAGTATTTT
TRBD2	TRBV7-2	few	TRBJ2-5	CASSLGLTSGGQETQYF	TGTGCCAGCAGCTTAGGACTAACTAGCGGGGGGCAAGAGACCCAGTACTTC
.	TRBV7-2	few	TRBJ2-3	CASLTARGITDTQYF	TGTGCCAGCCTCACGGCACGGGGAATCACAGATACGCAGTATTTT
.	TRBV20-1	.	TRBJ2-3	CSARDPMAQDTQYF	TGCAGTGCTAGAGATCCTATGGCTCAAGATACGCAGTATTTT
.	TRBV25-1	.	TRBJ2-5	CASRAGWDRQETQYF	TGTGCCAGCAGGGCTGGGTGGGATCGCCAAGAGACCCAGTACTTC